This TCR beta chain was captured in a study of T cell repertoires in cytomegalovirus infection. For the study at large: Indications of both CMV infection and matching HLA type were provided by public TCR beta signatures.

This clonotype appeared a few times. Its cognate antigen is unknown. General study findings and limits: CMV carriers with the relevant HLA were identified by cumulative public TCR beta family frequency. Clonotypes of TCR beta that were HLA-C-restricted and CMV-specific dominated the ex vivo response.

Trimming cost V 2 bases and J 2 bases; bases outside gene matches: 3. Germline V lookup: CDR1 SQVTM, CDR2 ANQGSEA. CDR3 length equals 14 residues. TCRdb processed the reads anew with MiXCR; each CDR3 protein has one entry. The sample includes under 200,000 distinct CDR3 sequences, 28% of them seen just once. J is TRBJ2-5 and V is TRBV29-1; 9 nucleotides agree with TRBD2. The specimen was PBMCs. The receptor was derived from a human donor in good health (CMV status not recorded). Some clones in this sample may be carry-over from other donors' samples. CDR3 region: CSVELAGRQETQYF. Here the CDR3 DNA reads TGCAGCGTTGAACTAGCGGGGCGTCAAGAGACCCAGTACTTC.